These T cell receptor beta chains were read from a single sample in a study of Ad26.COV2.S vaccination and SARS-CoV-2 variants. TCRdb's table, derived via immunoSEQ multiplex PCR, lists solely in-frame clones and lacks some. The data contain more than 150,000 clones, about 83% of them singletons. The starting material was peripheral blood, obtained after recovery from COVID-19. Receptors were obtained from a human donor who had recovered from COVID-19. Both conserved end residues are trimmed from each CDR3. Each record gives: J gene, D gene, V gene, CDR3 protein. A D gene is named only where the DNA matches it firmly.

>TRBJ2-3|TRBD2|TRBV7-9
ASRPTSGRGHTQY
>TRBJ1-1|TRBD1|TRBV5-1
ASSFQGEWAF
>TRBJ1-2|-|TRBV9
ASSVDPSSSYGYT
>TRBJ1-1|-|TRBV19
ASSIAQSGTEAF
>TRBJ1-1|-|TRBV18
ASSPGRVNTEAF
>TRBJ2-5|TRBD2|TRBV4-2
ASSQTPGLAGDAGETQY
>TRBJ2-1|-|TRBV7-9
ASSLTQGSEQF
>TRBJ1-2|TRBD1|TRBV7-2
ASSSDRGQGYGYT
>TRBJ2-3|-|TRBV3-1/TRBV3-2
ASSFQSSGEY
>TRBJ1-3|-|TRBV18
ASSPEVRGNTIY
>TRBJ1-5|-|TRBV10-3
AISEGGQRNQPQH
>TRBJ1-5|-|TRBV4-1
ASSFGGMGNQPQH
>TRBJ1-6|TRBD1|TRBV6-5
ASSYSGTGGNSPLH
>TRBJ1-1|TRBD1|TRBV5-1
ASSFGTGGDMRAF
>TRBJ1-1|-|TRBV4-1
ASSQKLNTEAF
>TRBJ2-7|-|TRBV12-3/TRBV12-4
ASSSLASYEQY
>TRBJ2-6|-|TRBV7-3
ASSLLGSSGANVLT
>TRBJ2-1|-|TRBV3-1/TRBV3-2
ASSRTGNNEQF
>TRBJ2-1|-|TRBV3-1/TRBV3-2
ASSQGRVYEQF
>TRBJ2-3|-|TRBV7-9
ASSFFEDTQY
>TRBJ2-1|TRBD2|TRBV11-2
ASSLLGGGSYNEQF
>TRBJ2-1|TRBD2|TRBV7-9
ASSLDRTSGRSVF
>TRBJ2-7|TRBD1|TRBV3-1/TRBV3-2
ASGRGQRINEQY
>TRBJ2-1|-|TRBV10-3
AISESLGMF
>TRBJ2-2|-|TRBV6-5
ASSYVWGLGGELF
>TRBJ1-1|-|TRBV11-2
ASRLTENTEAF
>TRBJ2-2|-|TRBV7-3
ASGESGTGELF
>TRBJ1-3|-|TRBV9
ASSAGTSGNTIY
>TRBJ2-3|TRBD2|TRBV9
ASERGGHDTQY
>TRBJ1-5|TRBD1|TRBV7-8
ASSPRTGGQQPQH
>TRBJ2-7|-|TRBV13
ASSLLAVVLGDYEQY
>TRBJ2-5|TRBD2|TRBV19
ASSPGTSRTQY
>TRBJ1-6|TRBD1|TRBV5-6
ASSAGQNSPLH
>TRBJ1-5|TRBD1|TRBV2
ASRKGDRLQPQH
>TRBJ2-5|-|TRBV6-5
ASSPLGETQY
>TRBJ2-7|-|TRBV5-1
ASSFGGRVYEQY
>TRBJ1-4|-|TRBV4-2
ASSRVIDSATNEKLF
>TRBJ2-5|TRBD2|TRBV5-6
ASSLTGGRETQY
>TRBJ2-1|TRBD2|TRBV27
ASSSSGAYNEQF
>TRBJ1-5|-|TRBV7-9
ASSLGSGGARQPQH